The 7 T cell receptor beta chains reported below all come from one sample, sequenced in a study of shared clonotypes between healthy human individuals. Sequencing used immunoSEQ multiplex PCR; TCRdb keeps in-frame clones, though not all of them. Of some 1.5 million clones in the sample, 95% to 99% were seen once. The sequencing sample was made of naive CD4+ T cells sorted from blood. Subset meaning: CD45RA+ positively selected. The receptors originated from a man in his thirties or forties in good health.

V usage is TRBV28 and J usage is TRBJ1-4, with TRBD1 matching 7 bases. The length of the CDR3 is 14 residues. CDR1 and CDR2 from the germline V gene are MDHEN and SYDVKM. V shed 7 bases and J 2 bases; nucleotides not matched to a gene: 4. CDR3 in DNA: TGTGCCAGCAACCCGACAGGGACTAATGAAAAACTGTTTTTT. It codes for CASNPTGTNEKLFF. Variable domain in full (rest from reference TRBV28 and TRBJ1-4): DVKVTQSSRYLVKRTGEKVFLECVQDMDHENMFWYRQDPGLGLRLIYFSYDVKMKEKGDIPEGYSVSREKKERFSLILESASTNQTSMYLCASNPTGTNEKLFFGSGTQLSVL.

This CDR3 reads CASSSGPYGGNTEAFF. The CDR3 DNA reads as TGCGCCAGCAGCTCGGGTCCCTACGGGGGGAACACTGAAGCTTTCTTT. The chain has TRBV5-1 and TRBJ1-1; D perhaps matches TRBD1 (5 bases). V dropped 3 bases and J dropped 1 base, with 16 bases sitting between them. CDR3 length equals 16 residues. The V gene's germline CDR1 is SGHRS and CDR2 YFSETQ.

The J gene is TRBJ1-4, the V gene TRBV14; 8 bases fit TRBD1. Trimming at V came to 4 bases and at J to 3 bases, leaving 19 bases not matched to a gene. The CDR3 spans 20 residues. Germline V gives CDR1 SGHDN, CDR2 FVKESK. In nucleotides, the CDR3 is TGTGCCAGCAGCCGCAGACGTGGATCAGGGGGCCATGGTTCTAATGAAAAACTGTTTTTT. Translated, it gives CASSRRRGSGGHGSNEKLFF.

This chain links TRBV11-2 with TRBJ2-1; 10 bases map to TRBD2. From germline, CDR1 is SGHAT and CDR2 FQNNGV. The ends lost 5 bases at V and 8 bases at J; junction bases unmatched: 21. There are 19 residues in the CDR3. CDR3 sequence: CASSGRRLAGEGFVDEQFF. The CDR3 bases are TGTGCCAGCAGCGGCCGCCGGCTAGCGGGAGAGGGGTTCGTCGATGAGCAGTTCTTC.

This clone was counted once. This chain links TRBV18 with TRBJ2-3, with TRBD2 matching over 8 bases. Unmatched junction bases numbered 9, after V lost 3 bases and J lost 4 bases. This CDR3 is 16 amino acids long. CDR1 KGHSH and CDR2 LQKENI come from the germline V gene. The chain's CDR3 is CASSPPVSGKADTQYF. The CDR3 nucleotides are TGTGCCAGCTCACCCCCGGTTAGCGGGAAAGCAGATACGCAGTATTTT.

CDR3 region: CATGMDRVGNQPQHF. CDR3 bases: TGTGCCACCGGAATGGACAGGGTAGGCAATCAGCCCCAGCATTTT. This chain joins TRBV27 and TRBJ1-5; TRBD1 matches 8 bases. Germline CDR1 and CDR2: MNHEY and SMNVEV (reference sequence). This CDR3 has 15 residues. J was trimmed by 2 bases and V by 10 bases; bases with no gene match: 10.

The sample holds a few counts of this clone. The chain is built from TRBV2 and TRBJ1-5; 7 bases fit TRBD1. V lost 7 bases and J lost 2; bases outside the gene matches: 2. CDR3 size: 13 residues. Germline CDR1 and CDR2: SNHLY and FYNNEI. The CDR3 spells CASNRGGNQPQHF. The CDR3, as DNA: TGTGCCAGCAACAGGGGAGGCAATCAGCCCCAGCATTTT.